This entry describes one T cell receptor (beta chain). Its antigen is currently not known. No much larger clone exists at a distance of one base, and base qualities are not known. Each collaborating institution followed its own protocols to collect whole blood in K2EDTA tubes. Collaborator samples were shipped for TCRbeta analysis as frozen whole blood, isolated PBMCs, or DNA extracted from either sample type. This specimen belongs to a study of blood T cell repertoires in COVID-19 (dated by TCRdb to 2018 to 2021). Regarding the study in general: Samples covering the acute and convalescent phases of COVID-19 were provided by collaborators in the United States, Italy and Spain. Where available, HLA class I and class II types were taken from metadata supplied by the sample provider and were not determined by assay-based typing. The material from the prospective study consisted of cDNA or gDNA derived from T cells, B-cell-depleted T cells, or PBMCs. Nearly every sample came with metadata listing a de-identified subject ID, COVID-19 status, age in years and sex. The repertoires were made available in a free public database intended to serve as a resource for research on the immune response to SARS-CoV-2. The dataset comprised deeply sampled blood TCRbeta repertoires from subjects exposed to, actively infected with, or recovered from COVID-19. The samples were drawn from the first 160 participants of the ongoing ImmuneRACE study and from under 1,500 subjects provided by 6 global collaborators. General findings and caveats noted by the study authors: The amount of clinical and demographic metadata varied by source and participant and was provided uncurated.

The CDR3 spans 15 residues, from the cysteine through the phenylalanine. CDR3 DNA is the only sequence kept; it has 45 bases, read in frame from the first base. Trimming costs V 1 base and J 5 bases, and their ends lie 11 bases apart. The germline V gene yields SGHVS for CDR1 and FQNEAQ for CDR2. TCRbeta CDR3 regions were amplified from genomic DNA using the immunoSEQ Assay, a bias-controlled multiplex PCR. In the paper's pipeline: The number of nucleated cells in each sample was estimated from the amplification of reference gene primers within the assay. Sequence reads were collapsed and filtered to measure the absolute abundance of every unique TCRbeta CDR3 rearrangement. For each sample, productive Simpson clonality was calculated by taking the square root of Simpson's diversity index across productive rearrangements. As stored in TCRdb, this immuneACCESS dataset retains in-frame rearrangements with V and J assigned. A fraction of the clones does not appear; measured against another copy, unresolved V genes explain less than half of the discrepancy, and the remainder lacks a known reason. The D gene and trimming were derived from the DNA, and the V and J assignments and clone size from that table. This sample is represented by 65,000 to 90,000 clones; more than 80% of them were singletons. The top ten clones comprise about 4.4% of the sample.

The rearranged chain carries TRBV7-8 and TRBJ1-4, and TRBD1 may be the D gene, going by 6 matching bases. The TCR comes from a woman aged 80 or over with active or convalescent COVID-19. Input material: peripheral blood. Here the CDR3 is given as CASSLVGTPNEKLFF. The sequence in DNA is TGTGCCAGCAGCTTAGTTGGGACACCAAATGAAAAACTGTTTTTT.